This is a list of T cell receptor beta chains from one sample in a study of blood T cell repertoires in COVID-19. TCRdb's table, derived via immunoSEQ multiplex PCR, lists solely in-frame clones and lacks some. The repertoire holds about 75,000 clones, with around 74% as singletons. Sequenced: peripheral blood. Receptors originate from a human donor with acute or convalescent COVID-19. The donor label of this sample is uncertain. The CDR3 runs from the conserved cysteine through the conserved F or W. The D gene is left open where the match is weak. Expanded clones get a size class; other rows say once, few or many, or leave the size out.

-,TRBV4-1,TRBJ1-2,-,CASSQRRNYGYTF,TGCGCCAGCAGCCAACGTCGGAACTATGGCTACACCTTC
-,TRBV28,TRBJ2-1,TRBD2,CASSGSSGSRYEQFF,TGTGCCAGCAGTGGCTCGAGCGGGAGTAGGTATGAGCAGTTCTTC
-,TRBV7-2,TRBJ1-3,-,CASSFPSGGSGNTIYF,TGTGCCAGCAGCTTCCCATCGGGGGGCTCTGGAAACACCATATATTTT
-,TRBV7-3,TRBJ2-7,TRBD1,CASSLWGQGVSYEQYF,TGTGCCAGCAGCTTATGGGGACAGGGCGTCTCCTACGAGCAGTACTTC
-,TRBV5-1,TRBJ2-1,TRBD2,CASSLRGGTDNEQFF,TGCGCCAGCAGCTTACGGGGGGGCACCGACAATGAGCAGTTCTTC
-,TRBV5-1,TRBJ2-2,TRBD1,CASSPTRQGRGLFF,TGCGCCAGCAGCCCAACCCGACAGGGCCGAGGGCTGTTTTTT
few,TRBV12-3/TRBV12-4,TRBJ1-1,-,CASSFRRNTEAFF,TGTGCCAGCAGTTTCCGGAGGAACACTGAAGCTTTCTTT
-,TRBV7-2,TRBJ1-1,-,CASSSLSGNTEAFF,TGTGCCAGCAGCTCACTCTCAGGGAACACTGAAGCTTTCTTT
medium-sized,TRBV7-6,TRBJ1-5,TRBD1,CASSSGTGYVQPQHF,TGTGCCAGCAGCTCTGGGACAGGGTATGTTCAGCCCCAGCATTTT
-,TRBV30,TRBJ1-3,-,CARQLGNTIYF,TGTGCCAGACAGCTCGGAAACACCATATATTTT
-,TRBV6-5,TRBJ2-2,TRBD2,CASSAGGSTGELFF,TGTGCCAGCAGCGCGGGAGGGTCCACCGGGGAGCTGTTTTTT
-,TRBV5-1,TRBJ2-7,-,CASSLDGGGSSYEQYF,TGCGCCAGCAGCTTGGACGGCGGAGGGAGCTCCTACGAGCAGTACTTC
-,TRBV5-1,TRBJ2-3,TRBD2,CASRSKAGGIPDTQYF,TGCGCCAGCAGATCCAAAGCGGGGGGGATCCCAGATACGCAGTATTTT
-,TRBV15,TRBJ1-1,TRBD1,CATSRAGGSNTEAFF,TGTGCCACCAGCAGAGCAGGGGGGTCGAACACTGAAGCTTTCTTT
-,TRBV21-1,TRBJ2-3,-,CASSKVARGAADTQYF,-
-,TRBV27,TRBJ2-3,TRBD2,CASSPQAGGSTDTQYF,TGTGCCAGCAGTCCACAAGCGGGGGGGAGCACAGATACGCAGTATTTT
-,TRBV9,TRBJ1-1,-,CASSPRPGTKSTEAFF,TGTGCCAGCAGCCCCCGACCAGGGACTAAGAGCACTGAAGCTTTCTTT
-,TRBV19,TRBJ2-7,TRBD2,CASSGIERRLAGDSYEQYF,TGTGCCAGTAGTGGGATAGAACGTCGACTAGCGGGAGACTCCTACGAGCAGTACTTC
-,TRBV11-2,TRBJ2-5,-,CASSLVIWGQQTQYF,TGTGCCAGCAGCTTAGTGATTTGGGGGCAGCAGACCCAGTACTTC
-,TRBV24-1,TRBJ2-3,-,CATISSQGGGTDTQYF,TGTGCCACCATCTCGTCCCAAGGGGGGGGCACAGATACGCAGTATTTT
-,TRBV19,TRBJ1-5,-,CASSPPTGVNQPQHF,TGTGCCAGTAGTCCCCCGACAGGCGTCAATCAGCCCCAGCATTTT
-,TRBV20-1,TRBJ1-5,-,CSARGQQPQHF,TGCAGTGCCCGAGGACAGCAGCCCCAGCATTTT
-,TRBV6-5,TRBJ1-5,TRBD1,CASRPGQSNQPQHF,TGTGCCAGCAGGCCGGGACAGAGCAATCAGCCCCAGCATTTT
-,TRBV6-5,TRBJ1-1,-,CASSYSEGIEAFF,TGTGCCAGCAGTTACTCGGAGGGCATAGAAGCTTTCTTT
-,TRBV28,TRBJ2-2,-,CASRMAHRRVSGELFF,TGTGCCAGCAGGATGGCCCACCGGAGGGTCTCCGGGGAGCTGTTTTTT
-,TRBV30,TRBJ1-2,-,CAWSKGWAGEGGYTF,TGTGCCTGGAGTAAGGGGTGGGCAGGGGAAGGTGGCTACACCTTC
-,TRBV3-1/TRBV3-2,TRBJ1-2,TRBD1,CASSRGQGVRFYGYTF,TGTGCCAGCAGCCGGGGACAGGGGGTCCGATTCTATGGCTACACCTTC
-,TRBV7-2,TRBJ2-3,TRBD1,CASSLTGTGSTDTQYF,TGTGCCAGCAGCTTAACCGGGACAGGGAGCACAGATACGCAGTATTTT
few,TRBV6-5,TRBJ2-3,-,CASSYKVTGDSNTQYF,TGTGCCAGCAGTTACAAGGTTACGGGGGACAGTAATACGCAGTATTTT
-,TRBV19,TRBJ2-3,-,CASSPRASRDTQYF,TGTGCCAGTTCCCCCCGAGCCTCGAGAGATACGCAGTATTTT
-,TRBV5-8,TRBJ2-6,TRBD1,CASSPRGQLGANVLTF,TGTGCCAGCAGCCCGAGGGGACAGCTTGGGGCCAACGTCCTGACTTTC
few,TRBV27,TRBJ1-2,TRBD1,CASRPDRDYGYTF,TGTGCCAGCAGGCCGGACAGGGACTATGGCTACACCTTC
-,TRBV7-8,TRBJ2-5,-,CASSFGVQETQYF,TGTGCCAGCAGCTTCGGGGTCCAAGAGACCCAGTACTTC
-,TRBV6-2/TRBV6-3,TRBJ2-1,-,CASSYWGDVYNEQFF,TGTGCCAGCAGTTACTGGGGGGACGTATACAATGAGCAGTTCTTC
-,TRBV27,TRBJ1-3,TRBD1,CASSPRGGQGIFSGNTIYF,TGTGCCAGCAGTCCCAGAGGGGGACAGGGGATTTTTTCTGGAAACACCATATATTTT
-,TRBV5-5,TRBJ2-3,-,CASSSQGSGVDTQYF,TGTGCCAGCAGCTCGCAGGGGAGTGGGGTTGATACGCAGTATTTT
few,TRBV7-3,TRBJ2-1,TRBD2,CASSLAGGYNEQFF,TGTGCCAGCAGCCTAGCGGGAGGGTACAATGAGCAGTTCTTC